This entry describes one TCR beta chain. Per germline, CDR1 SGHRS and CDR2 YFSETQ. Trimming cost V 6 bases and J 0 bases; bases outside gene matches: 30. This CDR3 has 23 residues. This sample was included in a study of blood T cell repertoires in COVID-19. Sequencing used immunoSEQ multiplex PCR; TCRdb keeps in-frame clones, though not all of them. The table includes some 260,000 clones, about 80% detected once. V gene TRBV5-1 combines with J gene TRBJ2-1, with TRBD2 matching 7 bases. The sequence was obtained from a woman older than 75 with acute or convalescent COVID-19. The source material was peripheral blood. The CDR3 coding sequence is TGCGCCAGCACCGACAGAAATTTAATTTTTGGCGGGGCTAGCGGACCCTCCTACAATGAGCAGTTCTTC. Protein sequence: CASTDRNLIFGGASGPSYNEQFF.